This paragraph reports one T cell receptor beta chain. Its antigen remains unidentified. One base away there is no much larger clone; base qualities are not given. To sequence the TCRbeta CDR3 region, genomic DNA was isolated from the sorted cells. The immunoSEQ Assay was used to sequence the TCRbeta CDR3 regions. Held by TCRdb, this immuneACCESS table contains in-frame sequences only and omits some clones. Under half of the omission traces to an unresolved V gene where checked; the cause of the rest is unknown. Here the sample has 71,000 or so clones; around 84% occur a single time. The ten largest clones take up 8.2% of the sample. From cysteine to phenylalanine, the CDR3 is 14 amino acids long. Only the CDR3 portion is preserved as DNA: 42 bases, with reading frame beginning at the first base. As encoded in the germline V gene, CDR1 is SGDLS while CDR2 is YYNGEE. V and J lose 0 bases and 2 bases, and a span of 8 bases separates them.

The trial excluded patients who had a history of autoimmune disease or were on systemic immunosuppression. In every dose cohort, peripheral blood was drawn for TCR sequencing at baseline, cycle 4 day 1, and cycle 7 day 1. Samples were obtained from an open-label, multicenter, first-in-human phase I dose-escalation trial of ivuxolimab. Adults with locally advanced or metastatic melanoma, renal cell carcinoma, hepatocellular carcinoma or head and neck squamous cell carcinoma were enrolled in the trial. CD4+ and CD8+ T cells were sorted separately from peripheral blood before TCR sequencing. The source of the sample is a study of OX40 agonist ivuxolimab in advanced cancers. Regarding the study in general: Ivuxolimab was an agonistic, fully human IgG2 monoclonal antibody directed against OX40 (CD134), a costimulatory receptor. Peripheral TCRbeta sequencing was intended to test whether TCR sequence diversity was altered and clonal T-cell expansion was caused by ivuxolimab. Of the 50 to 55 dose-escalation patients, hepatocellular carcinoma was present in about 20, melanoma in about 15, renal cell carcinoma in 9 and head and neck cancer in 9. Intravenous ivuxolimab was administered to patients every 2 weeks at six dose levels: 0.01, 0.1, 0.3, 1.5, 3 and 10 mg/kg. The paper covers the monotherapy dose-escalation part of the phase I ivuxolimab trial, which included N of about 50 patients. Partial responses occurred in three dose-escalation patients: two with cutaneous melanoma and one with hepatocellular carcinoma. The dose-escalation cohort was 80% to 90% male with a mean age of about 58 years, ranging from roughly 20 to 85. Patients were allowed to have had prior anti-PD-1, anti-PD-L1 or anti-CTLA-4 therapy, and approximately 40% of the dose-escalation patients had previously received checkpoint inhibitors.

Results and caveats for the whole study, not just this receptor: The antigen specificity of the peripheral T cells that underwent clonal expansion was not determined. At doses of 0.1 to 3.0 mg/kg, clonal expansion of both CD4+ and CD8+ T cells in blood was seen between baseline and week 6. After ivuxolimab, CD8+ T cells had more expanded clones than CD4+ T cells on average. In the 0.1-3.0 mg/kg groups, partial responders were among the patients with the lowest normalized peripheral clonal expansion, particularly in CD8+ T cells. Low levels of normalized T-cell clonal expansion were also seen in some patients who did not respond.

The receptor chain draws on TRBV9 and TRBJ1-2; TRBD1 is possibly the D segment (5 matching bases). The receptor's source is an adult with an advanced solid tumor such as melanoma, head and neck, liver or kidney cancer. The sample here was CD4+ or CD8+ T cells sorted from blood, taken in a trial of the OX40 agonist ivuxolimab. The sequence in DNA is TGTGCCAGCAGCGTAGATGCAGGGAACTATGGCTACACCTTC. Its amino acids are CASSVDAGNYGYTF.